One and the same sample provided the 10 T cell receptor beta chains below, sequenced in a study of glioma-infiltrating T cells after dendritic cell vaccination. Measured with immunoSEQ multiplex PCR; TCRdb has only the in-frame clones, and not every one. The sample carries about 67,000 clones, 81% recorded once. The material was blood, obtained before dendritic cell vaccination. These receptor sequences come from a human donor with glioblastoma.

In its sample, this clone was seen many times. This chain connects TRBV27 to TRBJ2-7; 8 nucleotides agree with TRBD1. This CDR3 comprises 17 residues. Germline CDR1 is MNHEY and CDR2 is SMNVEV (reference sequence). V was clipped by 5 bases and J by 1 base; unmatched bases: 13. The CDR3 sequence is CASSPYASGGASYEQYF. CDR3 bases: TGTGCCAGCAGTCCCTACGCCTCAGGGGGCGCTTCCTACGAGCAGTACTTC.

The genes are TRBV5-1 and TRBJ1-6; no clear D gene. The CDR3 sequence is 15 residues long. The ends were cut back, 0 bases at V and 5 bases at J, with 9 bases in the middle. Germline CDR1 is SGHRS and CDR2 is YFSETQ. The CDR3 loop is CASSLGLGDNSPLHF. The DNA for the CDR3 is TGCGCCAGCAGCTTGGGTCTCGGGGATAATTCACCCCTCCACTTT.

J is TRBJ1-2 and V is TRBV4-2; 8 nucleotides line up with TRBD1. CDR1 and CDR2 from the germline V gene are LGHNA and YNFKEQ. The CDR3 totals 15 residues. The junction had 12 bases not matched to a gene; V was cut back by 0 bases and J by 12 bases. The CDR3 reads CASSQDSRTGRLDTF. CDR3 coding DNA: TGTGCCAGCAGCCAAGATTCCCGGACAGGGAGATTGGACACCTTC.

In its sample, this clone was seen a few times. The same CDR3 arises from other DNA sequences in this sample as well. This sequence joins TRBV6-5 and TRBJ1-1; D ambiguous. Germline V CDR1 and CDR2: MNHEY, SVGAGI. This CDR3 has 12 residues. V lost 2 bases, J lost 5 bases, and 6 bases lay in between. The CDR3 DNA reads TGTGCCAGCAGTTACGGAGGGACTGAAGCTTTCTTT. It codes for CASSYGGTEAFF.

This clone has only a few counts. This sequence joins TRBV7-9 and TRBJ1-3, with 7 bases lining up with TRBD1. The CDR3 runs to 16 residues. Germline V gives CDR1 SEHNR, CDR2 FQNEAQ (reference sequence). V trimming: 5 bases; J trimming: 2 bases; junction bases outside the gene matches: 9. The CDR3 here is CASSLTQGRPGNTIYF. Written as DNA, the CDR3 is TGTGCCAGCAGCCTCACACAGGGGAGGCCTGGAAACACCATATATTTT. Drawing the rest from reference TRBV7-9 and TRBJ1-3, the complete variable domain is DTGVSQNPRHKITKRGQNVTFRCDPISEHNRLYWYRQTLGQGPEFLTYFQNEAQLEKSRLLSDRFSAERPKGSFSTLEIQRTEQGDSAMYLCASSLTQGRPGNTIYFGEGSWLTVV.

This chain connects TRBV6-5 to TRBJ2-7, with 7 positions matching TRBD2. The CDR3 covers 13 residues. CDR1 is MNHEY and CDR2 is SVGAGI in the germline V gene. J gave up 3 bases and V 10 bases, and 9 bases lay outside the gene matches. The CDR3 reads CATHVPGGYEQYF. CDR3 in DNA: TGTGCCACACACGTGCCGGGAGGCTACGAGCAGTACTTC.

This clone was counted only a few times. The chain recombines TRBV7-9 with TRBJ1-3; tentative D call: TRBD1 (5 bases). Trimming left V 5 bases short and J 8 bases short, with 16 bases between. Germline values: CDR1 SEHNR, CDR2 FQNEAQ (reference sequence). The CDR3 extends over 14 amino acids. The CDR3 DNA reads TGTGCCAGCAGCCCAATCCCGGAAGGGGACACCATATATTTT. This encodes CASSPIPEGDTIYF.

This clone came up a few times. The chain has TRBV6-1 and TRBJ1-2; D remains ambiguous. V lost 0 bases, J lost 3 bases, and 8 bases lay in between. In germline, CDR1 is MNHNS, CDR2 SASEGT. The CDR3 length is 14 residues. The chain's CDR3 is CASSEAMADYGYTF. CDR3 in DNA: TGTGCCAGCAGTGAAGCGATGGCAGACTATGGCTACACCTTC.

V usage is TRBV5-6 and J usage is TRBJ1-5; D is undetermined. This CDR3 spans 15 amino acids. Deletions cut 4 bases from V and 0 bases from J, with 11 bases between. Germline V lookup: CDR1 SGHDT, CDR2 YYEEEE. CDR3 in amino acids: CASSRNGVSNQPQHF. The DNA of the CDR3 is TGTGCCAGCAGCCGGAACGGGGTTAGCAATCAGCCCCAGCATTTT.

The chain uses TRBV5-5 and TRBJ1-3, with D maybe TRBD1 (5 bases). V was trimmed by 3 bases and J by 4 bases, leaving 5 bases between them. CDR3 length equals 12 residues. Germline V lookup: CDR1 SGHKS, CDR2 YYEKEE (reference sequence). For the CDR3, the DNA is TGTGCCAGCAGCTCAGGGGGAAACACCATATATTTT. It yields the protein CASSSGGNTIYF.